This TCR beta chain was sequenced during a study of blood T cells in healthy people across ages. To note about this clonotype: What it binds is not known.

Overall study findings and caveats: Diversity of TCR beta per million T cells declined in a roughly linear way with age.

A J-beta primer mix and a sample-barcoded 5' primer were used in a second PCR of roughly 7 to 12 cycles. TCRdb re-called the 5' RACE reads with MiXCR, one entry per CDR3 protein. The sample includes approximately 400,000 distinct CDR3 sequences, about 52% of them seen just once. This CDR3 region has 18 residues. Looked up from germline, CDR1 is LGHDT and CDR2 is YNNKEL (reference sequence). The V and J ends lost 8 bases and 0 bases, in that order; junction bases with no gene match: 14. The genes are TRBV3-1 and TRBJ2-7, with 12 bases aligning to TRBD2. Sequences were obtained from blood. This receptor was obtained from a man aged 55 to 70 in good health. Here the CDR3 reads CASLERTSGARVSYEQYF. DNA of the CDR3: TGTGCCAGCCTAGAAAGGACTAGCGGGGCTCGAGTCTCCTACGAGCAGTACTTC.